The 30 T cell receptor beta chains below were found in one sample sequenced in a study of T cells after yellow fever vaccination. One entry per CDR3 protein, called by TCRdb with MiXCR from the 5' RACE reads. The sample includes approximately 550,000 distinct CDR3 sequences, around an eighth seen only once; the top ten take around 15%. Material: PBMCs, obtained on the day of the yellow fever booster vaccination. The receptors derive from a man aged 25 to 45 who received the YFV17D yellow fever vaccine.

The chain joins TRBV29-1 to TRBJ2-7; no clear D gene. Germline V gives CDR1 SQVTM, CDR2 ANQGSEA. The CDR3 is 15 residues long. The ends were cut back, 3 bases at V and 0 bases at J, with 15 bases in the middle. Here the CDR3 DNA reads TGCAGCGTTGATGGGGTCGGCCGGAGCTCCTACGAGCAGTACTTC. Protein sequence: CSVDGVGRSSYEQYF.

This chain joins TRBV11-2 and TRBJ2-2, with 8 bases that match TRBD1. The CDR3 loop spans 14 amino acids. Germline V CDR1 and CDR2: SGHAT, FQNNGV. V lost 6 bases, J lost 6 bases, and 6 bases stayed unmatched. Here the CDR3 DNA reads TGTGCCAGCAGAAGGACAGGGATGTCCGGGGAGCTGTTTTTT. The encoded protein is CASRRTGMSGELFF.

The chain links TRBV7-2 to TRBJ2-3; 8 nucleotides agree with TRBD2. Germline CDR1 is SGHTA and CDR2 is FQGNSA. The V and J ends lost 8 bases and 7 bases, in that order; junction bases with no gene match: 14. CDR3 size: 15 residues. CDR3 sequence reads: CASGRETGTSYTQYF. The CDR3 DNA reads TGTGCCAGCGGCCGGGAGACCGGGACTAGTTATACGCAGTATTTT.

This clonotype was counted only a few times. V gene TRBV6-2 or TRBV6-3 combines with J gene TRBJ1-1; 10 nucleotides line up with TRBD1. Germline trimming cut 6 bases from V and 4 bases from J; bases unmatched to any gene: 11. This CDR3 spans 16 amino acids. Looked up from germline, CDR1 is MNHEY and CDR2 is SVGEGT. CDR3 nucleotide sequence: TGTGCCAGCAGCAGGGACAGGGGATTTTTGGGCACTGAAGCTTTCTTT. It encodes CASSRDRGFLGTEAFF.

This clonotype showed up just a few times. The genes are TRBV29-1 and TRBJ2-3; no firm D call. Germline assignment: CDR1 SQVTM and CDR2 ANQGSEA. The CDR3 has 12 amino acids. The V and J ends lost 7 bases and 2 bases respectively, with 10 bases between them. The DNA of the CDR3 is TGCAGCGGCTGGGCTATCACAGATACGCAGTATTTT. Translated, it gives CSGWAITDTQYF.

This clonotype has more than one count but fewer than ten. This chain links TRBV5-1 with TRBJ2-5; TRBD2 matches at 12 bases. The length of the CDR3 is 15 residues. J lost 5 bases, V lost 3 bases, and 5 bases had no gene match. Germline CDR1 SGHRS, CDR2 YFSETQ. Here the CDR3 reads CASSSLTSGSETQYF. CDR3 DNA sequence: TGCGCCAGCAGCTCCCTGACTAGCGGGAGTGAGACCCAGTACTTC.

The V and J genes are TRBV30 and TRBJ1-4; a possible D gene is TRBD1 (5 bases). CDR3 length: 14 amino acids. Per the germline V gene, CDR1 is GTSNPN and CDR2 is SVGIG (reference sequence). Between the trimmed V and J ends, which lost 4 bases and 7 bases, there was a span of 16 bases. The DNA of the CDR3 is TGTGCCTGGATCTCCGGGACTAGAGGTGAAAAACTGTTTTTT. This encodes CAWISGTRGEKLFF. The full variable domain, completed using reference TRBV30 and TRBJ1-4, is SQTIHQWPATLVQPVGSPLSLECTVEGTSNPNLYWYRQAAGRGLQLLFYSVGIGQISSEVPQNLSASRPQDRQFILSSKKLLLSDSGFYLCAWISGTRGEKLFFGSGTQLSVL.

The V call is TRBV7-2, the J call TRBJ2-7, with D tentatively TRBD1 (6 bases). CDR3 size: 14 residues. V lost 1 base to trimming and J lost 2 bases, with 9 bases between them. Germline assignment: CDR1 SGHTA and CDR2 FQGNSA. The CDR3 nucleotides read TGTGCCAGCAGCTTAGACAGGGATACCTACGAGCAGTACTTC. This codes for CASSLDRDTYEQYF.

This clonotype was detected only a few times. The V call is TRBV20-1, the J call TRBJ1-1; no clear D gene. The V end was cut by 5 bases, the J end by 4 bases, with 17 bases between. CDR3 size: 14 residues. Germline V gives CDR1 DFQATT, CDR2 SNEGSKA (reference sequence). The CDR3 region has the DNA TGCAGTGCTCCCCCTAAGAGAGGGAGCACTGAAGCTTTCTTT. Encoded protein: CSAPPKRGSTEAFF.

In this sample, this clonotype turned up many times. The chain joins TRBV27 to TRBJ2-2; 7 positions agree with TRBD2. Trimming removed 8 bases from V and 4 bases from J; junction bases left unmatched: 16. CDR1 MNHEY and CDR2 SMNVEV come from the germline V gene (reference sequence). The CDR3 extends over 17 amino acids. CDR3 protein: CASRSPRGRRGTGELFF. As DNA, the CDR3 is TGTGCCAGCCGATCTCCCCGCGGGAGAAGGGGCACCGGGGAGCTGTTTTTT.

In this sample, this clonotype turned up a few times. V gene TRBV5-6 combines with J gene TRBJ2-1, with 11 bases matching TRBD2. This CDR3 has 17 residues. The junction had 6 bases not matched to a gene; V was cut back by 4 bases and J by 0 bases. The germline V gene has CDR1 SGHDT and CDR2 YYEEEE. The CDR3 DNA is TGTGCCAGCAGCACGACTAGCGGGAAGAGCTCCTACAATGAGCAGTTCTTC. It yields the protein CASSTTSGKSSYNEQFF.

This chain links TRBV5-5 with TRBJ2-1; D may be TRBD2 (5 bases). CDR3 length: 14 residues. Trimming stripped 1 base from V and 8 bases from J, with 13 bases between. Germline CDR1 SGHKS, CDR2 YYEKEE (reference sequence). The CDR3: CASSLQALEDEQFF. The CDR3 nucleotides read TGTGCCAGCAGCTTGCAGGCTTTGGAGGATGAGCAGTTCTTC.

This clonotype was recorded a few times. V usage is TRBV11-2 and J usage is TRBJ2-7, with D unclear. Germline CDR1 is SGHAT and CDR2 is FQNNGV. The CDR3 is 15 residues long. Trimming removed 0 bases at V and 5 bases at J, with 14 bases between. In DNA, the CDR3 is TGTGCCAGCAGCTTAGATATTAGCACCGTAAACGAGCAGTACTTC. The encoded protein is CASSLDISTVNEQYF.

This clonotype was picked up a small number of times. CDR3 sequence reads: CASSPDERNTQYF. The DNA for the CDR3 is TGCGCCAGCAGCCCGGACGAGCGAAATACGCAGTATTTT. The chain carries TRBV4-3 and TRBJ2-3; unclear D gene. The CDR3 is made up of 13 amino acids. The germline gives CDR1 LGHNA, CDR2 YSLEER. V was clipped by 4 bases and J by 7 bases, with 12 bases between them.

This clonotype was observed a handful of times. This CDR3 is CASSLASGHEQFF. CDR3 bases: TGTGCCAGCAGCTTAGCGAGTGGGCATGAGCAGTTCTTC. The rearrangement joins TRBV7-6 to TRBJ2-1; D not resolved. V lost 0 bases, J lost 8 bases, and 8 bases lay in between. This CDR3 is built from 13 residues. Germline V gives CDR1 SGHVS, CDR2 FNYEAQ.

This clonotype was recorded once. The junction and the germline gene differ at one end; a read error may be behind it. This chain connects TRBV18 to TRBJ2-5; TRBD1 agrees at 10 bases. Germline V gene sequence: CDR1 KGHSH, CDR2 LQKENI. The CDR3 spans 17 residues. The CDR3 sequence is CACSPSVDRGRGETQYF. The CDR3 coding sequence is TGTGCCTGCTCACCAAGCGTGGACAGGGGGAGAGGAGAGACCCAGTACTTC.

There are a few counts of this clonotype. The V call is TRBV7-2, the J call TRBJ2-4, with D unresolved. Germline V CDR1 and CDR2: SGHTA, FQGNSA. The CDR3 is 13 residues long. V gave up 4 bases and J gave up 7 bases, with 11 bases separating them. The CDR3 loop reads CASSSSGRNIQYF. CDR3 bases: TGTGCCAGCAGCTCGTCGGGCCGGAACATTCAGTACTTC.

A few counts support this clonotype. The chain recombines TRBV25-1 with TRBJ2-2; no clear D gene. The germline V gene has CDR1 MGHDK and CDR2 SYGVNS. The CDR3 runs 13 residues. The V gene lost 6 bases and the J gene lost 5 bases, with 10 bases spanning the gap. For the CDR3, the DNA is TGTGCCAGCAGGTTTACCCCGACCGGGGAGCTGTTTTTT. As protein: CASRFTPTGELFF. The complete variable domain, with remaining parts taken from reference TRBV25-1 and TRBJ2-2, reads EADIYQTPRYLVIGTGKKITLECSQTMGHDKMYWYQQDPGMELHLIHYSYGVNSTEKGDLSSESTVSRIRTEHFPLTLESARPSHTSQYLCASRFTPTGELFFGEGSRLTVL.

V and J are TRBV29-1 and TRBJ2-5; D might be TRBD1 or TRBD2, each matching 5 bases. V shed 3 bases and J shed 2 bases, with 13 bases lying between them. The length of the CDR3 is 14 residues. Germline CDR1 reads SQVTM; CDR2 reads ANQGSEA. CDR3 coding DNA: TGCAGCGTTGACCTCCGGGACCTGCAAGAGACCCAGTACTTC. This codes for CSVDLRDLQETQYF.

The genes are TRBV6-5 and TRBJ1-2; D is perhaps TRBD1 (6 bases). The V and J ends lost 6 bases and 12 bases respectively, with 14 bases between them. Germline V CDR1 and CDR2: MNHEY, SVGAGI. The CDR3 has 11 amino acids. CDR3 sequence (DNA): TGTGCCAGCAGGGGGGGCGGAGCCCACACCTTC. Protein product: CASRGGGAHTF.

This chain connects TRBV27 to TRBJ2-5, with no clear D. Germline V gene sequence: CDR1 MNHEY, CDR2 SMNVEV (reference sequence). The CDR3 loop spans 14 amino acids. V shed 4 bases and J shed 5 bases, with 14 bases lying between them. CDR3 in DNA: TGTGCCAGCAGTTCTCTGGTCTATCGGGAGACCCAGTACTTC. As protein: CASSSLVYRETQYF.

The chain carries TRBV24-1 and TRBJ2-3; D gene ambiguous. V gave up 6 bases and J gave up 8 bases, with 11 bases separating them. Germline V gene sequence: CDR1 KGHDR, CDR2 SFDVKD. The CDR3 has 12 residues. CDR3 residues: CATSTVRGTQYF. The CDR3 nucleotides are TGTGCCACCAGTACAGTCCGAGGTACGCAGTATTTT.

This sequence joins TRBV12-3 or TRBV12-4 and TRBJ1-2; TRBD1 matches 7 bases. Germline trimming cut 5 bases from V and 0 bases from J; bases unmatched to any gene: 9. This CDR3 is built from 16 residues. For the CDR3, the DNA is TGTGCCAGCAGTAATGGGACAGAGATAGCTAACTATGGCTACACCTTC. Amino acid sequence: CASSNGTEIANYGYTF.

This clonotype was found many times. The chain has TRBV14 and TRBJ2-1, with D perhaps assigned TRBD1 or TRBD2 (5 bases each). The V end lost 1 base, the J end lost 6 bases, and 19 bases lay between the germline ends. The CDR3 runs 17 residues. The germline V gene has CDR1 SGHDN and CDR2 FVKESK. The CDR3 nucleotides read TGTGCCAGCAGCCAAGCCCATTGGAAAGATGGGACCAATGAGCAGTTCTTC. As protein: CASSQAHWKDGTNEQFF.

The sample holds a few counts of this clonotype. The chain has TRBV4-3 and TRBJ2-7, with TRBD1 identical over 7 bases. The V gene's germline CDR1 is LGHNA and CDR2 YSLEER. The junction had 14 bases not matched to a gene; V was cut back by 3 bases and J by 12 bases. This CDR3 is 14 amino acids long. CDR3 bases: TGCGCCAGCAGCCAGGACCTGTTCGAGACAGGGCCGTACTTC. Its protein is CASSQDLFETGPYF.

This clonotype was found a few times. The chain couples TRBV6-5 to TRBJ2-1; tentatively, D is TRBD2 (7 bases). V was trimmed by 0 bases and J by 4 bases, leaving 13 bases between them. Germline V CDR1 and CDR2: MNHEY, SVGAGI. This CDR3 spans 16 amino acids. The CDR3, as DNA: TGTGCCAGCAGTTACTCGAGGGGGGGCGGATACAATGAGCAGTTCTTC. As protein: CASSYSRGGGYNEQFF.

The chain links TRBV7-2 to TRBJ2-7; TRBD2 matches at 10 bases. The length of the CDR3 is 15 residues. Trimming at V came to 5 bases and at J to 4 bases, leaving 8 bases not matched to a gene. CDR1 is SGHTA and CDR2 is FQGNSA in the germline V gene. The CDR3: CASSLQLAGPYEQYF. In DNA, the CDR3 is TGTGCCAGCAGCCTGCAACTAGCGGGGCCGTACGAGCAGTACTTC.

The chain uses TRBV4-3 and TRBJ2-1; D is unclear. The CDR3 is 13 amino acids. V lost 2 bases and J lost 7, with 9 bases in between. CDR1 and CDR2 from the germline V gene are LGHNA and YSLEER. The DNA for the CDR3 is TGCGCCAGCAGCCAACCCGGGCGGAATGAGCAGTTCTTC. Its translation is CASSQPGRNEQFF.

This clonotype was found a few times. V and J are TRBV5-5 and TRBJ2-2, with D perhaps matching TRBD1 or TRBD2 (6 bases each). Germline V lookup: CDR1 SGHKS, CDR2 YYEKEE (reference sequence). Trimming took off 7 bases at V and 4 bases at J, with 11 bases between the two ends. This CDR3 region has 13 residues. The CDR3 coding sequence is TGTGCCAGCCGTAAGGGGGGCACCGGGGAGCTGTTTTTT. It is translated as CASRKGGTGELFF. The full variable domain, its missing parts supplied by reference TRBV5-5 and TRBJ2-2, is DAGVTQSPTHLIKTRGQQVTLRCSPISGHKSVSWYQQVLGQGPQFIFQYYEKEERGRGNFPDRFSARQFPNYSSELNVNALLLGDSALYLCASRKGGTGELFFGEGSRLTVL.

This clonotype was detected only a few times. J is TRBJ2-3 and V is TRBV4-3; 7 bases match TRBD2. CDR1 is LGHNA and CDR2 is YSLEER in the germline V gene. This CDR3 region has 18 residues. V was pared by 1 base and J by 1 base, with 11 bases of the junction left unmatched. The CDR3 is CASSQVLALPGGTDTQYF. CDR3 nucleotide sequence: TGCGCCAGCAGCCAAGTACTAGCGCTTCCTGGGGGCACAGATACGCAGTATTTT.